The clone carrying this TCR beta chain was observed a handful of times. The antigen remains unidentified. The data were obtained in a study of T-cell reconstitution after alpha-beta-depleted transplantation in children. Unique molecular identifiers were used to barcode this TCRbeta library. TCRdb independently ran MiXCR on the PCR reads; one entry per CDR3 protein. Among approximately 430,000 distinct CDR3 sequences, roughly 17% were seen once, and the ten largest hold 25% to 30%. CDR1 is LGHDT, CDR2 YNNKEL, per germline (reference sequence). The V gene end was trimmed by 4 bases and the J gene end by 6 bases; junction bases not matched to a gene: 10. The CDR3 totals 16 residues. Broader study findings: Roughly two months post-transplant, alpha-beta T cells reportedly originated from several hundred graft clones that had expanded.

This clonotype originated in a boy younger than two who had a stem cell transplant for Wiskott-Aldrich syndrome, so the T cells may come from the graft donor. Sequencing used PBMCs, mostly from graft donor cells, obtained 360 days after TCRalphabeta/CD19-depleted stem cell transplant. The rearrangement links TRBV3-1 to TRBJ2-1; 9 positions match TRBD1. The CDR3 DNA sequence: TGTGCCAGCAGCCCTAGTCCCGGGACAGGGTTCAATGAGCAGTTCTTC. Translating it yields CASSPSPGTGFNEQFF.